A selection of T cell receptor beta chains follows, all from one sample in a study of CD8 T cells in Susac syndrome. Each CDR3 protein is one row after TCRdb ran MiXCR on the immunoSEQ multiplex PCR reads. In the table there are about 140,000 distinct CDR3 sequences, 85% to 95% of which are singletons. Sequences were obtained from CD8+ T cells from PBMCs. These receptors originate from a human donor with Susac syndrome. Both conserved end residues are part of each CDR3. The D gene is left open where the match is weak. Clone size appears in some rows only: once, few, many, or a class for an expanded clone.

.	TRBV5-4	TRBJ1-2	.	13	TGTGCCAGCAGCTTCATGGGCGCAGGTGGCTACACCTTC	CASSFMGAGGYTF
.	TRBV10-3	TRBJ2-1	TRBD2	16	TGTGCCATCAGTGAGTCGCCGCTAGCGGTTGACAATGAGCAGTTCTTC	CAISESPLAVDNEQFF
.	TRBV29-1	TRBJ2-2	.	13	TGCAGCGTTGATGCAGGATACACCGGGGAGCTGTTTTTT	CSVDAGYTGELFF
.	TRBV7-8	TRBJ2-5	TRBD2	17	TGTGCCAGCAGCTCCACTTATGGGACTAGCGAGGGGGAGACCCAGTACTTC	CASSSTYGTSEGETQYF
.	TRBV27	TRBJ2-1	.	18	TGTGCCAGCAGTTTATATTCGGGGGCCCAAAGCTCCTACAATGAGCAGTTCTTC	CASSLYSGAQSSYNEQFF
.	TRBV7-9	TRBJ2-1	.	15	TGTGCCAGCAGCTCTCCGGCTAGGTCCTACAATGAGCAGTTCTTC	CASSSPARSYNEQFF
.	TRBV20-1	TRBJ2-1	.	13	TGCAGTGGCCTGGGGCTAGCGATTAATGAGCAGTTCTTC	CSGLGLAINEQFF
.	TRBV27	TRBJ2-3	.	16	TGTGCCAGCAGTCCGCCTGGGGGGCTCACAACAGATACGCAGTATTTT	CASSPPGGLTTDTQYF
.	TRBV12-3/TRBV12-4	TRBJ2-1	.	13	TGTGCCAGCAGTTTAGCAGCCGGGACTGAGCAGTTCTTC	CASSLAAGTEQFF
.	TRBV29-1	TRBJ2-1	.	16	TGCAGCGTTGAAGATGATCGCGGTCGCTCCTACAATGAGCAGTTCTTC	CSVEDDRGRSYNEQFF
.	TRBV14	TRBJ2-3	.	15	TGTGCCAGCAGCCAAGACGAGGGTAGCACAGATACGCAGTATTTT	CASSQDEGSTDTQYF
.	TRBV20-1	TRBJ1-2	.	15	TGCAGTGCTAGCAGTCCCGAGAATCTGTCCTATGGCTACACCTTC	CSASSPENLSYGYTF
once	TRBV20-1	TRBJ2-5	.	16	TGCAGTGCTAGAGAGGATGGGCGGGACGACCAAGAGACCCAGTACTTC	CSAREDGRDDQETQYF
.	TRBV12-3/TRBV12-4	TRBJ2-1	.	13	TGTGCCAGCAGTTTTTCTAGCCACAATGAGCAGTTCTTC	CASSFSSHNEQFF
.	TRBV4-1	TRBJ1-1	.	14	TGCGCCAGCAGCCAAGATTTACCAGGGGTAGGGGCTTTCTTT	CASSQDLPGVGAFF
.	TRBV9	TRBJ2-7	.	13	TGTGCCAGCCAAATGTCACCCTCGGGAGAGCAGTACTTC	CASQMSPSGEQYF
.	TRBV12-3/TRBV12-4	TRBJ1-3	.	12	TGTGCCAGCAGTTTAGGACCCAGTATGGGATATTTT	CASSLGPSMGYF
.	TRBV30	TRBJ1-2	.	15	TGTGCCTGGAGCGAGAGCACCGGGACAAGCAAGGGCTACACCTTC	CAWSESTGTSKGYTF
.	TRBV5-4	TRBJ1-1	.	11	TGTGCATGGGGGCTTAACACTGAAGCTTTCTTT	CAWGLNTEAFF
.	TRBV12-3/TRBV12-4	TRBJ1-5	.	14	TGTGCCAGCAGTTGGCGGTCTGGCAATCAGCCCCAGCATTTT	CASSWRSGNQPQHF
.	TRBV20-1	TRBJ2-3	TRBD2	15	TGCAGTGCTAGAGAACTAGCGGGTAGCACAGATACGCAGTATTTT	CSARELAGSTDTQYF
.	TRBV5-1	TRBJ2-1	TRBD1	15	TGCGCCAGCAGCTTGTATGGGACAGGGATCAATGAGCAGTTCTTC	CASSLYGTGINEQFF
.	TRBV5-1	TRBJ1-2	.	13	TGCGCCAGCAGCCCGCGAGGGACTCAGGACTACACCTTC	CASSPRGTQDYTF
once	TRBV28	TRBJ2-5	TRBD2	15	TGTGCCAGCAGTTCCGGGACTAGCTCACAAGAGACCCAGTACTTC	CASSSGTSSQETQYF
.	TRBV29-1	TRBJ2-7	.	14	TGCAGCGTCCAGGGGCGGGACAGCCCCTACGAGCAGTACTTC	CSVQGRDSPYEQYF
.	TRBV28	TRBJ1-4	.	13	TGTGCCAGTAAGGGACCAACTAATGAAAAACTGTTTTTT	CASKGPTNEKLFF
.	TRBV9	TRBJ1-2	TRBD1	15	TGTGCCAGCAGCGCCTGGGACAGGGGGAACTATGGCTACACCTTC	CASSAWDRGNYGYTF
once	TRBV24-1	TRBJ2-1	.	13	TGTGCCACCAGCTTGCTTTTTGACAATGAGCAGTTCTTC	CATSLLFDNEQFF
.	TRBV24-1	TRBJ2-2	.	13	TGTGCCACCAGTGACTCAGAGACCGGGGAGCTGTTTTTT	CATSDSETGELFF
once	TRBV12-3/TRBV12-4	TRBJ2-7	TRBD1	16	TGTGCCAGCAGTTCCGCCCGGACAGGAGGTCCCTACGAGCAGTACTTC	CASSSARTGGPYEQYF
.	TRBV9	TRBJ1-2	TRBD1	14	TGTGCCAGCAGCGGACGGACAGGGGACTATGGCTACACCTTC	CASSGRTGDYGYTF
.	TRBV9	TRBJ2-3	.	17	TGTGCCAGCAGCGTAGATGAGGGGGGGTCTTACACAGATACGCAGTATTTT	CASSVDEGGSYTDTQYF
few	TRBV2	TRBJ2-7	TRBD2	15	TGTGCCAGCAGAGAGTTAGCGGGATCTGGTTACGAGCAGTACTTC	CASRELAGSGYEQYF
.	TRBV5-1	TRBJ2-7	.	13	TGCGCCAGCAGCCTCGCGATAGGAAACGAGCAGTACTTC	CASSLAIGNEQYF
.	TRBV12-3/TRBV12-4	TRBJ1-4	TRBD1	15	TGTGCCAGCGGAGATTTAGGGGGCCAGGATGAAAAACTGTTTTTT	CASGDLGGQDEKLFF
.	TRBV24-1	TRBJ2-1	.	15	TGTGCCACCAGTGATGGACTCTCCAGTGGCAATGAGCAGTTCTTC	CATSDGLSSGNEQFF
.	TRBV2	TRBJ2-3	.	15	TGTGCCAGCAGTGAAGGGGTTGGGGGCACAGATACGCAGTATTTT	CASSEGVGGTDTQYF
.	TRBV30	TRBJ1-5	.	15	TGTGCCTGGAGGGAATCTACAGGGCTTCATCAGCCCCAGCATTTT	CAWRESTGLHQPQHF
.	TRBV27	TRBJ2-3	.	13	TGTGCCAGCAGCTACAAGAGCACAGATACGCAGTATTTT	CASSYKSTDTQYF
.	TRBV27	TRBJ1-2	.	14	TGTGCCAGCAGTTTAGGGTCAGGGGTAGGTGGCTACACCTTC	CASSLGSGVGGYTF
.	TRBV7-6	TRBJ2-3	.	14	TGTGCCAGCAGCTTAGGTGGGGGTCCAGATACGCAGTATTTT	CASSLGGGPDTQYF
.	TRBV27	TRBJ2-1	.	15	TGTGCCAGCAGGACCTATGCTGGAGGGGCAGATGAGCAGTTCTTC	CASRTYAGGADEQFF